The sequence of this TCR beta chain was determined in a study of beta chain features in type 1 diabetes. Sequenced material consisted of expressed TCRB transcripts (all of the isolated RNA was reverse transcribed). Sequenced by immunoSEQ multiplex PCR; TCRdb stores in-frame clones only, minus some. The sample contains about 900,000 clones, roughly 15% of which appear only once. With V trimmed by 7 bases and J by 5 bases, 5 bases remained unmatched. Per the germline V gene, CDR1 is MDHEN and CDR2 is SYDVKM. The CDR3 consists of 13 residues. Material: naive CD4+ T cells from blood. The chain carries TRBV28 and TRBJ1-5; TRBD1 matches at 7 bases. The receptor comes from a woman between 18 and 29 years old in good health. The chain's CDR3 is CASIQGEDQPQHF. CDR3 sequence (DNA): TGTGCCAGCATCCAGGGGGAGGATCAGCCCCAGCATTTT. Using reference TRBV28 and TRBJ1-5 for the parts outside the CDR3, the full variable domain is DVKVTQSSRYLVKRTGEKVFLECVQDMDHENMFWYRQDPGLGLRLIYFSYDVKMKEKGDIPEGYSVSREKKERFSLILESASTNQTSMYLCASIQGEDQPQHFGDGTRLSIL.